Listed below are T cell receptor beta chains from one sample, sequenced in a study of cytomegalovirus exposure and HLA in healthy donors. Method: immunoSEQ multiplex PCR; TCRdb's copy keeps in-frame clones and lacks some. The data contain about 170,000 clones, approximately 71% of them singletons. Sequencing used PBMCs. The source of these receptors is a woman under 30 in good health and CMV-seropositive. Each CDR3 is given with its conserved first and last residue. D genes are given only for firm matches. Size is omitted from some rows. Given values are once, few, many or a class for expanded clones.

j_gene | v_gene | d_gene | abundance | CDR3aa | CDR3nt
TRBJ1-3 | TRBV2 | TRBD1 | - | CASSEGSGTANTIYF | TGTGCCAGCAGTGAAGGGTCAGGGACAGCAAACACCATATATTTT
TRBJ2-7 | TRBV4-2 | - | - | CASSQEVTRYEQYF | TGTGCCAGCAGCCAAGAAGTGACTCGATACGAGCAGTACTTC
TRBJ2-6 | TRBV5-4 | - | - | CASSLEQVSGANVLTF | TGTGCCAGCAGCTTGGAGCAGGTGTCTGGGGCCAACGTCCTGACTTTC
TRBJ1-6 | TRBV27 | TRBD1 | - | CASSFQGGIQPLHF | TGTGCCAGCAGTTTTCAGGGGGGAATTCAACCCCTCCACTTT
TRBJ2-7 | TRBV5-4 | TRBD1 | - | CASSPQYPTGYEQYF | TGTGCCAGCAGCCCGCAGTACCCGACAGGGTACGAGCAGTACTTC
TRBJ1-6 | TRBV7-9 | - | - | CASSWAGVYNSPLHF | TGTGCCAGCAGCTGGGCAGGGGTCTATAATTCACCCCTCCACTTT
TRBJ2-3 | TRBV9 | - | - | CASSVSGTDTQYF | TGTGCCAGCAGCGTTTCGGGGACAGATACGCAGTATTTT
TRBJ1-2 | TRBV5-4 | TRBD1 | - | CASSSPGTASYGYTF | TGTGCCAGCAGCTCCCCCGGGACAGCTTCCTATGGCTACACCTTC
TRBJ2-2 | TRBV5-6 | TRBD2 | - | CASSLLAGGSGELFF | TGTGCCAGCAGCTTGCTAGCGGGGGGCTCCGGGGAGCTGTTTTTT
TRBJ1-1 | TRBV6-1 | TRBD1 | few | CASSENRGIQGHGEAFF | TGTGCCAGCAGTGAAAATCGGGGGATACAGGGGCATGGTGAAGCTTTCTTT
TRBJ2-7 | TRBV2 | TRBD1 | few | CASSEGWDRAAYEQYF | TGTGCCAGCAGTGAGGGGTGGGACAGGGCCGCCTACGAGCAGTACTTC
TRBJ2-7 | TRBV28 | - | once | CASSLRLGLYETPTYEQYF | TGTGCCAGCAGTTTACGGTTAGGCCTTTACGAGACACCGACCTACGAGCAGTACTTC
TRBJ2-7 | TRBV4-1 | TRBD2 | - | CASSLRWGGSGEQYF | TGCGCCAGCAGCCTCCGTTGGGGGGGGTCGGGCGAGCAGTACTTC
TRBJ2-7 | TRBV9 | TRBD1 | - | CASSVGGTGGYEQYF | TGTGCCAGCAGCGTCGGGGGAACAGGGGGCTACGAGCAGTACTTC
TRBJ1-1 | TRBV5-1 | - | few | CASRLQGNTEAFF | TGCGCCAGCAGACTACAGGGAAACACTGAAGCTTTCTTT
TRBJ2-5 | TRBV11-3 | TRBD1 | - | CASSLAQGGKEAQYF | TGTGCCAGCAGCTTAGCACAGGGGGGAAAGGAGGCCCAGTACTTC
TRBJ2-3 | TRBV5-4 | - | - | CASSFFGLTDTQYF | TGTGCCAGCAGTTTCTTTGGACTTACAGATACGCAGTATTTT
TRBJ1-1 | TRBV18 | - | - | CASSPDSYTEAFF | TGTGCCAGCTCACCCGACAGCTACACTGAAGCTTTCTTT
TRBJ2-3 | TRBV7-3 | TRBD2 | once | CASSLSRGGLGQTDTQYF | TGTGCCAGCAGCTTATCCCGGGGTGGACTAGGTCAGACAGATACGCAGTATTTT
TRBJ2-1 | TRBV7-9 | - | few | CSSSLKFGGIYNEQFF | TGTTCCAGCAGCTTAAAATTCGGAGGAATCTACAATGAGCAGTTCTTC
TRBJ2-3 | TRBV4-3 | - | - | CASSHPSYPGTDTQYF | TGCGCCAGCAGCCATCCTAGCTATCCCGGCACAGATACGCAGTATTTT
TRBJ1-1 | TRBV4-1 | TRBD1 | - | CASSQGTGGHTEAFF | TGCGCCAGCAGCCAAGGTACAGGGGGCCATACTGAAGCTTTCTTT
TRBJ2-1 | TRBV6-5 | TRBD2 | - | CASSYEYSGGAYEQFF | TGTGCCAGCAGTTACGAATACAGCGGGGGGGCTTATGAGCAGTTCTTC
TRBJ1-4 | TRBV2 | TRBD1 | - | CASSEVGQGSEKLFF | TGTGCCAGCAGTGAAGTTGGACAGGGTTCCGAAAAACTGTTTTTT
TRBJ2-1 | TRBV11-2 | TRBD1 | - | CASSSYNQGAGYNEQFF | TGTGCCAGCAGCTCTTACAATCAGGGGGCAGGGTACAATGAGCAGTTCTTC
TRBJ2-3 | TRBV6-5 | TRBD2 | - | CASRTSGAATDTQYF | TGTGCCAGCAGAACTAGCGGCGCCGCCACAGATACGCAGTATTTT
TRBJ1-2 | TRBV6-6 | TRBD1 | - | CASSYPGTGLDGYTF | TGTGCCAGCAGTTACCCCGGGACAGGTCTAGATGGCTACACCTTC
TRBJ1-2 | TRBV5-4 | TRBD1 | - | CASSPPGQGYGYTF | TGTGCCAGCAGCCCGCCGGGACAGGGCTATGGCTACACCTTC
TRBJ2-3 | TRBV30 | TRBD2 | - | CAWRTSGELDTQYF | TGTGCCTGGAGGACTAGCGGGGAATTAGATACGCAGTATTTT
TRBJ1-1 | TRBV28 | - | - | CASREGGYTEASF | TGTGCCAGCAGGGAAGGGGGTTACACTGAAGCTTCCTTT